These 27 T cell receptor beta chains share one sample of origin, sequenced in a study of shared clonotypes between healthy human individuals. Sequenced by immunoSEQ multiplex PCR; TCRdb stores in-frame clones only, minus some. This sample has 2 million to 2.5 million clones, with 95% found just once. Source material: naive CD4+ T cells sorted from blood. Stated subset: CD45RA+ positively selected. These TCRs come from a man younger than 35 in good health.

This chain joins TRBV7-9 and TRBJ2-1; no firm D call. This CDR3 is 13 amino acids long. The V gene lost 1 base and the J gene lost 6 bases, with 7 bases spanning the gap. Germline V gene data show CDR1 as SEHNR and CDR2 as FQNEAQ (reference sequence). The CDR3 DNA sequence: TGTGCCAGCAGCTTAGAAGGACCCAATGAGCAGTTCTTC. It specifies CASSLEGPNEQFF.

The genes are TRBV5-1 and TRBJ1-1; D not resolved. Trimming stripped 1 base from V and 6 bases from J, with 4 bases between. The CDR3 extends over 11 amino acids. Germline CDR1 SGHRS, CDR2 YFSETQ. The CDR3 loop reads CASSLMSEAFF. Here the CDR3 DNA reads TGCGCCAGCAGCTTGATGTCTGAAGCTTTCTTT.

J is TRBJ2-6 and V is TRBV6-4; D call uncertain. There are 15 residues in the CDR3. Germline assignment: CDR1 MRHNA and CDR2 SNTAGT. With 6 bases removed from V and 3 bases from J, the gap between germline ends came to 12 bases. This CDR3 reads CASSAATFGANVLTF. CDR3 DNA sequence: TGTGCCAGCAGCGCAGCTACGTTTGGGGCCAACGTCCTGACTTTC.

CDR3 amino acids: CASRKTENTEAFF. CDR3 coding DNA: TGTGCCAGCAGAAAGACAGAAAACACTGAAGCTTTCTTT. The chain couples TRBV6-5 to TRBJ1-1; tentative D call: TRBD1 (5 bases). This CDR3 contains 13 residues. Germline V gene sequence: CDR1 MNHEY, CDR2 SVGAGI. Trimming removed 6 bases from V and 2 bases from J, with 10 bases in between.

The chain recombines TRBV30 with TRBJ1-5, with D perhaps matching TRBD1 (5 bases). Germline V gene sequence: CDR1 GTSNPN, CDR2 SVGIG (reference sequence). CDR3 length: 15 amino acids. V was shortened by 1 base and J by 1 base, with 11 bases between the two germline ends. The CDR3 DNA reads as TGTGCCTGGAGTGGGGGACTCGCCAGCAATCAGCCCCAGCATTTT. Its translation is CAWSGGLASNQPQHF.

The gene calls are TRBV7-9 and TRBJ2-1, with D possibly TRBD1 on 5 matching bases. This CDR3 region has 13 residues. CDR1 and CDR2 (germline): SEHNR, FQNEAQ (reference sequence). V dropped 6 bases and J dropped 3 bases, with 9 bases sitting between them. CDR3 nucleotide sequence: TGTGCCAGCAGTGCGGACATCTACAATGAGCAGTTCTTC. It translates to CASSADIYNEQFF.

The genes are TRBV7-2 and TRBJ1-4; D unresolved. Germline V gene lookup returns CDR1 SGHTA and CDR2 FQGNSA. V lost 5 bases and J lost 0, with 7 bases in between. This CDR3 has 14 residues. CDR3 sequence reads: CASSMGSTNEKLFF. As DNA, the CDR3 is TGTGCCAGCAGCATGGGGTCAACTAATGAAAAACTGTTTTTT. The full variable domain, completed using reference TRBV7-2 and TRBJ1-4, is GAGVSQSPSNKVTEKGKDVELRCDPISGHTALYWYRQSLGQGLEFLIYFQGNSAPDKSGLPSDRFSAERTGGSVSTLTIQRTQQEDSAVYLCASSMGSTNEKLFFGSGTQLSVL.

The rearrangement uses TRBV10-1 and TRBJ1-2, with a weak D call TRBD1 (5 bases). The CDR3 loop spans 15 amino acids. V dropped 3 bases and J dropped 4 bases, with 15 bases sitting between them. Germline V gives CDR1 WNHNN, CDR2 SYGVQD (reference sequence). As DNA, the CDR3 is TGCGCCAGCAGTGATCGTGGGGCAAGCTTCTATGGCTACACCTTC. Amino acids: CASSDRGASFYGYTF.

The V call is TRBV28, the J call TRBJ1-2; D gene unclear. The V and J ends lost 5 bases and 0 bases respectively, with 22 bases between them. The CDR3 spans 18 residues. CDR1 is MDHEN and CDR2 is SYDVKM in the germline V gene. The CDR3 spells CASSQSRRTPSPNYGYTF. The DNA for the CDR3 is TGTGCCAGCAGTCAGAGCCGACGGACTCCTAGTCCTAACTATGGCTACACCTTC.

V is TRBV13 and J is TRBJ2-7, with 8 bases identical to TRBD1. Per germline, CDR1 PRHDT and CDR2 FYEKMQ (reference sequence). The ends lost 1 base at V and 6 bases at J; junction bases unmatched: 8. The CDR3 is 15 residues long. The CDR3 coding sequence is TGTGCCAGCAGCTTAGCGACAGGGGCCCCCGGCGAGCAGTACTTC. The encoded protein is CASSLATGAPGEQYF.

This clone was found a few times. The V call is TRBV6-1, the J call TRBJ1-6; no reliable D call. Trimming removed 2 bases from V and 9 bases from J, with 8 bases in between. Germline assignment: CDR1 MNHNS and CDR2 SASEGT. The length of the CDR3 is 13 residues. CDR3 in amino acids: CASSEYGSSPLHF. In DNA, the CDR3 is TGTGCCAGCAGTGAATATGGGAGTTCACCCCTCCACTTT.

The V call is TRBV7-2, the J call TRBJ2-1, with 11 nucleotides matching TRBD2. This CDR3 is built from 15 residues. The germline gives CDR1 SGHTA, CDR2 FQGNSA. Trimming cost V 4 bases and J 4 bases; bases outside gene matches: 3. The CDR3 sequence: CASSSVAGGYNEQFF. DNA for the CDR3: TGTGCCAGCAGCTCCGTAGCGGGAGGGTACAATGAGCAGTTCTTC.

The CDR3 DNA follows: TGTGCCGATTGCTTAGAGGGCTCACCCAAAAACATTCAGTACTTC. This codes for CADCLEGSPKNIQYF. The chain is built from TRBV5-8 and TRBJ2-4, with D possibly matching TRBD2 (5 bases). The ends were cut back, 10 bases at V and 2 bases at J, with 19 bases in the middle. Germline V gene data show CDR1 as SGHTS and CDR2 as YDEGEE. The CDR3 is made up of 15 amino acids.

Here the CDR3 DNA reads TGTGCCAGCAGCTGGGGGGCATACTCCTACGAGCAGTACTTC. Translating gives CASSWGAYSYEQYF. V usage is TRBV6-1 and J usage is TRBJ2-7; tentatively, D is TRBD1 or TRBD2 (6 bases each). Trimming removed 6 bases from V and 0 bases from J, with 12 bases in between. Germline V gives CDR1 MNHNS, CDR2 SASEGT. This CDR3 comprises 14 residues.

This clone was detected only once. Other DNA sequences in the sample encode the same CDR3. The chain links TRBV7-9 to TRBJ1-5, with D unresolved. V shed 3 bases and J shed 1 base, with 1 base lying between them. Germline V gene data show CDR1 as SEHNR and CDR2 as FQNEAQ (reference sequence). The CDR3 has 12 amino acids. In DNA form, the CDR3 reads TGTGCCAGCAGCTTCAGCAATCAGCCCCAGCATTTT. Amino acids: CASSFSNQPQHF.

The rearrangement joins TRBV5-4 to TRBJ1-1; D is unresolved. This CDR3 is built from 15 residues. Germline V gene sequence: CDR1 SGHNT, CDR2 YYREEE (reference sequence). The ends were cut back, 4 bases at V and 1 base at J, with 14 bases in the middle. The CDR3 DNA reads TGTGCCAGCAGCACCATCTGGACTGCGAACACTGAAGCTTTCTTT. Its protein is CASSTIWTANTEAFF.

To note about this clone: Different DNA sequences within this sample yield the same CDR3. This chain uses TRBV6-5 with TRBJ1-5; D remains ambiguous. V lost 4 bases to trimming and J lost 4 bases, with 11 bases between them. CDR1 MNHEY and CDR2 SVGAGI come from the germline V gene. The CDR3 has 14 residues. In DNA, the CDR3 is TGTGCCAGCAGTTCTCAGGCGGGGAATCAGCCCCAGCATTTT. It yields the protein CASSSQAGNQPQHF.

This chain uses TRBV7-9 with TRBJ1-4; tentatively, D is TRBD1 (5 bases). The CDR3 extends over 14 amino acids. Per germline, CDR1 SEHNR and CDR2 FQNEAQ (reference sequence). V lost 3 bases and J lost 7, with 12 bases in between. CDR3 DNA sequence: TGTGCCAGCAGCTTTGGGCAGGGATTTGAAAAACTGTTTTTT. Its translation: CASSFGQGFEKLFF.

V gene TRBV7-9 combines with J gene TRBJ1-4, with no clear D. Trimming took off 1 base at V and 0 bases at J, with 6 bases between the two ends. CDR1 SEHNR and CDR2 FQNEAQ come from the germline V gene (reference sequence). The CDR3 sequence is 15 residues long. CDR3 residues: CASSLVGSTNEKLFF. The CDR3 DNA reads as TGTGCCAGCAGCTTAGTGGGTTCAACTAATGAAAAACTGTTTTTT. Supplemented by reference TRBV7-9 and TRBJ1-4, the full variable domain reads DTGVSQNPRHKITKRGQNVTFRCDPISEHNRLYWYRQTLGQGPEFLTYFQNEAQLEKSRLLSDRFSAERPKGSFSTLEIQRTEQGDSAMYLCASSLVGSTNEKLFFGSGTQLSVL.

This chain links TRBV5-6 with TRBJ2-7, with 12 bases fitting TRBD1. Losses at the gene ends were 4 bases for V and 4 bases for J; bases not matched to a gene: 12. The CDR3 sequence is 17 residues long. Germline-derived CDR1 and CDR2 are SGHDT and YYEEEE. The CDR3 coding sequence is TGTGCCAGCAGCCGATTGACACCGGGACAGGGGGCATACGAGCAGTACTTC. Protein product: CASSRLTPGQGAYEQYF.

The rearrangement joins TRBV30 to TRBJ2-2; maybe TRBD2 (5 bases). Trimming stripped 7 bases from V and 0 bases from J, with 12 bases between. Germline assignment: CDR1 GTSNPN and CDR2 SVGIG (reference sequence). The CDR3 is 14 amino acids. The CDR3 spells CASRGPANTGELFF. In DNA form, the CDR3 reads TGTGCCTCCCGCGGGCCCGCGAACACCGGGGAGCTGTTTTTT.

A note on this clone: Other DNA sequences in the sample encode the same CDR3. V usage is TRBV5-1 and J usage is TRBJ1-1; 9 bases are a match to TRBD1. CDR3 length equals 14 residues. V shed 4 bases and J 3 bases; nucleotides not matched to a gene: 4. Per the germline V gene, CDR1 is SGHRS and CDR2 is YFSETQ. The DNA for the CDR3 is TGCGCCAGCAGCCTCCGGGACAGGGACACTGAAGCTTTCTTT. This sequence encodes CASSLRDRDTEAFF.

As DNA, the CDR3 is TGCGCCAGCAGCCCGGACAGGGACGGCTACACCTTC. Encoded protein: CASSPDRDGYTF. The V gene is TRBV5-1, the J gene TRBJ1-2; 8 positions match TRBD1. The V and J ends lost 4 bases and 8 bases, in that order; junction bases with no gene match: 4. The CDR3 is 12 amino acids. Germline V gene sequence: CDR1 SGHRS, CDR2 YFSETQ.

Regarding this clone: Within the sample, other DNA sequences also encode this same CDR3. This rearrangement joins TRBV7-9 to TRBJ2-1, with D possibly matching TRBD1 (6 bases). The CDR3 extends over 15 amino acids. V lost 3 bases to trimming and J lost 0 bases, with 9 bases between them. Germline CDR1 reads SEHNR; CDR2 reads FQNEAQ (reference sequence). CDR3 in DNA: TGTGCCAGCAGCTTGACAGGTAGCTCCTACAATGAGCAGTTCTTC. Amino acids: CASSLTGSSYNEQFF.

This clone was observed once. The V call is TRBV5-1, the J call TRBJ1-3; TRBD1 agrees at 7 bases. Germline CDR1 is SGHRS and CDR2 is YFSETQ. The trim removed 3 bases at V and 4 bases at J, leaving 4 bases unmatched. The CDR3 has 14 residues. CDR3 in DNA: TGCGCCAGCAGCTCGCCGGGACAGGGAAACACCATATATTTT. It translates to CASSSPGQGNTIYF.

The J gene is TRBJ1-5, the V gene TRBV30; D may be TRBD1 (5 bases). The CDR3 spans 15 residues. Germline V gene sequence: CDR1 GTSNPN, CDR2 SVGIG (reference sequence). V dropped 3 bases and J dropped 6 bases, with 18 bases sitting between them. This chain's CDR3 is CAWSRGEGSPQPQHF. The CDR3, as DNA: TGTGCCTGGAGCCGGGGGGAGGGGTCCCCTCAGCCCCAGCATTTT.

This clone was counted once. This chain connects TRBV19 to TRBJ1-2; D is unresolved. CDR3 size: 13 residues. The germline gives CDR1 LNHDA, CDR2 SQIVND (reference sequence). V lost 5 bases and J 10 bases, leaving 17 bases between the germline ends. This CDR3 reads CASSPRTPADYTF. CDR3 DNA sequence: TGTGCCAGTAGTCCTCGGACCCCTGCGGACTACACCTTC.